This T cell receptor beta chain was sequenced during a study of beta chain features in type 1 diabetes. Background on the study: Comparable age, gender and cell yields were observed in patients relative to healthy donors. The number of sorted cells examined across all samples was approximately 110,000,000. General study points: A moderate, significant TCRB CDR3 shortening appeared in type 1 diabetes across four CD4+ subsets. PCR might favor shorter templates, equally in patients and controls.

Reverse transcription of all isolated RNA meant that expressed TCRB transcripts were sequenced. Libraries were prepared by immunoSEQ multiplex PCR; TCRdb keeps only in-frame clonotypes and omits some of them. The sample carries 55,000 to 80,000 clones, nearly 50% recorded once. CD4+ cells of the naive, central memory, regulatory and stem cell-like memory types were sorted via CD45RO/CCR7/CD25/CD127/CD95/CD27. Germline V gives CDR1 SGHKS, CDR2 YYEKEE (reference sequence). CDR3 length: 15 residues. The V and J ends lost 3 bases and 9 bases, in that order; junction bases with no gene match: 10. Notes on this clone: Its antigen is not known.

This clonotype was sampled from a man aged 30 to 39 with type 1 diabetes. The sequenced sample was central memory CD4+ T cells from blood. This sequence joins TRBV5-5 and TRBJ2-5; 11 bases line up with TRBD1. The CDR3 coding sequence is TGTGCCAGCAGCTGGTCGGACAGGGGGCAGGGTTCCCAGTACTTC. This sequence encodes CASSWSDRGQGSQYF.